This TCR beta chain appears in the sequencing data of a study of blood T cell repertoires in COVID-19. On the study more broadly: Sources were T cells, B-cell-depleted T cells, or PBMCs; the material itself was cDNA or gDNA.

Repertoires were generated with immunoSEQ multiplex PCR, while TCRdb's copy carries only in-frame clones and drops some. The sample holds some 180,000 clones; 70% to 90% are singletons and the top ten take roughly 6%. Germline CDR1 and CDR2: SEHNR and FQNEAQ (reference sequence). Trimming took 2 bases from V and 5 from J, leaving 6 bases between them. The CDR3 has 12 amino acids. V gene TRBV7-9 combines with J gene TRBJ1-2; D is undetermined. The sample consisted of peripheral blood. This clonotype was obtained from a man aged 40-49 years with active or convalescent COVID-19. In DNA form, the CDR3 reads TGTGCCAGCAGCTTAAATCATTATGGCTACACCTTC. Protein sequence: CASSLNHYGYTF.